This paragraph covers one T cell receptor (beta chain) sequence. This specimen belongs to a study of T cell responses to AZD1222 COVID-19 vaccine. Trimming at V came to 3 bases and at J to 4 bases, leaving 5 bases not matched to a gene. Germline V gene lookup returns CDR1 KGHSH and CDR2 LQKENI. The CDR3 is 14 amino acids. Clones were sequenced by immunoSEQ multiplex PCR, and TCRdb holds only the in-frame ones, with some missing. This repertoire shows about 150,000 clones, around 90% found once; its top ten account for less than 2%. Second-dose timings of about 4 or about 12 weeks were pooled. The V gene is TRBV18, the J gene TRBJ1-2; 7 positions agree with TRBD1. The TCR sequence derives from an adult who received the AZD1222 COVID-19 vaccine. This specimen was peripheral blood, taken 28 days after the second AZD1222 dose. CDR3 protein: CASSPGTDLYGYTF. The DNA for the CDR3 is TGTGCCAGCTCACCCGGGACAGACCTCTATGGCTACACCTTC. Filled out from reference TRBV18 and TRBJ1-2, the complete variable domain reads NAGVMQNPRHLVRRRGQEARLRCSPMKGHSHVYWYRQLPEEGLKFMVYLQKENIIDESGMPKERFSAEFPKEGPSILRIQQVVRGDSAAYFCASSPGTDLYGYTFGSGTRLTVV.